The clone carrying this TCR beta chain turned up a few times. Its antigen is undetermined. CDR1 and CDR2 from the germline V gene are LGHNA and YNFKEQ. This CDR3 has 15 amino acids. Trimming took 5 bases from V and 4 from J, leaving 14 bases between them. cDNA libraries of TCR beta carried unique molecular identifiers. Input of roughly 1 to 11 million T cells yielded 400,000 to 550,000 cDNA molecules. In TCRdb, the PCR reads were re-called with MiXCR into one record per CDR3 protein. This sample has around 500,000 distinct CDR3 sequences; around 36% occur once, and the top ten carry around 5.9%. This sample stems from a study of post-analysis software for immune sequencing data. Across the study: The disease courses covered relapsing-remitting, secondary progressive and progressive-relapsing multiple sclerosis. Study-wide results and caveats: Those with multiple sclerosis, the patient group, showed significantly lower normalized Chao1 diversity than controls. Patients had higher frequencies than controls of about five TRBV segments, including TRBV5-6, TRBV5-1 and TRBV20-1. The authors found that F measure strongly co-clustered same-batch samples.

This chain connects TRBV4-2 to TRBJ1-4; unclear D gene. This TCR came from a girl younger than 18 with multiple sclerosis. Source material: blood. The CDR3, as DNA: TGTGCCAGCAGCTCTCGGCCGGCCAATAATGAAAAACTGTTTTTT. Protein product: CASSSRPANNEKLFF.